The TCR beta chain described here comes from a study of radiotherapy plus CTLA-4 blockade in lung cancer. Profiling relied on immunoSEQ multiplex PCR, and the TCRdb table lists in-frame clones only, not all of them. The sample comprises around 100,000 clones, 70% to 85% of which are singletons, and approximately 3.5% rests with the top ten. With 5 bases clipped from V and 2 bases from J, the junction kept 5 bases outside the gene matches. The germline gives CDR1 SQVTM, CDR2 ANQGSEA. This CDR3 is built from 13 residues. The material was peripheral blood, obtained from a patient treated with radiotherapy plus ipilimumab. The V and J genes are TRBV29-1 and TRBJ2-5, with 7 positions matching TRBD1. The sequence came from a human donor with non-small cell lung cancer that progressed on radiotherapy plus ipilimumab. Some clones in this sample may be carry-over from other donors' samples. The chain's CDR3 is CSVRSTGQETQYF. Written as DNA, the CDR3 is TGCAGCGTTAGGTCGACAGGGCAAGAGACCCAGTACTTC.